What follows are 10 T cell receptor beta chains derived from one specimen sequenced in a study of T-cell reconstitution after alpha-beta-depleted transplantation in children. For TCRbeta, the library was prepared with unique molecular identifiers. TCRdb fed the PCR reads into MiXCR, producing one record per CDR3 protein. In the table there are a few hundred thousand distinct CDR3 sequences, over 10% of which are singletons. The sample consisted of PBMCs, mostly from graft donor cells, taken 360 days after TCRalphabeta/CD19-depleted stem cell transplant. The origin of the receptors is a male patient under 18 who had a stem cell transplant for acute myeloid leukemia, so the T cells may come from the graft donor.

Written as DNA, the CDR3 is TGTGCCAGCAAAACTAGCGGGAGCATGGGCGAGCAGTACTTC. The encoded protein is CASKTSGSMGEQYF. The rearrangement joins TRBV27 to TRBJ2-7, with 11 bases that match TRBD2. Trimming took 7 bases from V and 6 from J; bases not matched to a gene: 8. Per germline, CDR1 MNHEY and CDR2 SMNVEV (reference sequence). CDR3 length: 14 residues.

This clonotype was seen only a few times. V and J are TRBV20-1 and TRBJ1-3; 10 bases line up with TRBD1. The CDR3 consists of 15 residues. V lost 5 bases, J lost 0 bases, and 4 bases stayed unmatched. Germline assignment: CDR1 DFQATT and CDR2 SNEGSKA (reference sequence). The CDR3 sequence is CSADRGLLSGNTIYF. CDR3 coding DNA: TGCAGTGCTGACAGGGGGCTCCTCTCTGGAAACACCATATATTTT.

The V and J genes are TRBV20-1 and TRBJ2-5; possibly TRBD2 for D (5 bases). The CDR3 loop spans 13 amino acids. Trimming cost V 5 bases and J 5 bases, with 15 bases left between them. Germline V CDR1 and CDR2: DFQATT, SNEGSKA (reference sequence). The chain's CDR3 is CSAPPLWRETQYF. The DNA for the CDR3 is TGCAGTGCTCCCCCTCTTTGGAGGGAGACCCAGTACTTC.

This clonotype was seen only a few times. This chain joins TRBV20-1 and TRBJ2-7, with 7 bases fitting TRBD1. Germline CDR1 reads DFQATT; CDR2 reads SNEGSKA (reference sequence). The CDR3 has 15 amino acids. V lost 6 bases and J lost 2; bases outside the gene matches: 13. The CDR3 nucleotides read TGCAGTGCGTGGCCGGGACAGATCTCTCCCTACGAGCAGTACTTC. This codes for CSAWPGQISPYEQYF.

The J gene is TRBJ2-7, the V gene TRBV7-2; 7 bases align to TRBD2. CDR1 is SGHTA and CDR2 is FQGNSA in the germline V gene. The CDR3 sequence is 14 residues long. With V trimmed by 4 bases and J by 0 bases, 3 bases remained unmatched. The CDR3 nucleotides read TGTGCCAGCAGCTCAGAGCGGGACTCCTACGAGCAGTACTTC. It translates to CASSSERDSYEQYF.

There are many counts of this clonotype. This chain links TRBV28 with TRBJ2-3; D unresolved. Germline lookup yields CDR1 MDHEN and CDR2 SYDVKM. The CDR3 covers 10 residues. Trimming took off 6 bases at V and 5 bases at J, with 3 bases between the two ends. In DNA, the CDR3 is TGTGCCAGCAGGGAAGATACGCAGTATTTT. Amino acid sequence: CASREDTQYF.

This clonotype was seen only a few times. V and J are TRBV20-1 and TRBJ2-1, with a weak D call TRBD2 (5 bases). This CDR3 spans 12 amino acids. CDR1 is DFQATT and CDR2 is SNEGSKA in the germline V gene (reference sequence). V lost 4 bases and J lost 8, with 12 bases in between. The CDR3: CSATGPGDEQFF. In DNA, the CDR3 is TGCAGTGCTACCGGACCCGGGGATGAGCAGTTCTTC.

A few counts support this clonotype. This chain's CDR3 is CASSLTGRKRVDTQYF. In nucleotides, the CDR3 is TGTGCCAGCAGCTTAACGGGGCGGAAGAGGGTAGATACGCAGTATTTT. V gene TRBV7-3 combines with J gene TRBJ2-3; D may match TRBD1 or TRBD2 (5 bases each). V lost 0 bases and J 5 bases, leaving 15 bases between the germline ends. This CDR3 is 16 amino acids long. Germline CDR1 is SGHTA and CDR2 is FQGTGA.

This clonotype was picked up a small number of times. The chain has TRBV5-1 and TRBJ2-7, with 13 bases lining up with TRBD2. Germline V gene data show CDR1 as SGHRS and CDR2 as YFSETQ. This CDR3 region has 16 residues. The junction had 7 bases not matched to a gene; V was cut back by 3 bases and J by 4 bases. The CDR3 spells CASSWGLAGTSYEQYF. CDR3 nucleotide sequence: TGCGCCAGCAGCTGGGGACTAGCGGGGACCTCTTACGAGCAGTACTTC.

The rearrangement links TRBV12-3 or TRBV12-4 to TRBJ2-7; possible D gene TRBD2, 5 bases. V shed 4 bases and J shed 2 bases, with 12 bases lying between them. The CDR3 consists of 14 residues. The CDR3 DNA reads TGTGCCAGCAGTTGGAGGCCCAAGCCCTACGAGCAGTACTTC. Its protein product is CASSWRPKPYEQYF.